One and the same sample provided the 20 T cell receptor beta chains below, sequenced in a study of T and B cells in COVID-19 patients. TRB was amplified from about 260-540 ng of blood genomic DNA. TRB rearrangements were amplified by multiplex PCR with BIOMED2 TRB-A/B primers. TCRdb analysed the multiplex PCR reads with MiXCR anew, one entry per CDR3 protein. The sample holds several thousand distinct CDR3 sequences, around 30% seen once. The specimen was blood. Receptors were obtained from a human donor who had recovered from COVID-19.

This clonotype was seen only a few times. The chain is built from TRBV12-3 or TRBV12-4 and TRBJ2-5; TRBD1 matches 7 bases. J was trimmed by 2 bases and V by 3 bases; bases with no gene match: 6. The CDR3 covers 15 residues. In DNA, the CDR3 is TGTGCCAGCAGTTTTTTGGGGACAGAGCAAGAGACCCAGTACTTC. Its protein is CASSFLGTEQETQYF.

Concerning this clonotype: The germline gene is not matched at one end of the junction; a read error may be the cause. This chain links TRBV5-5 with TRBJ1-6, with 10 bases fitting TRBD1. Looked up from germline, CDR1 is SGHKS and CDR2 is YYEKEE (reference sequence). The CDR3 loop spans 14 amino acids. CDR3 sequence reads: CASSWGQGNSPLHF. CDR3 in DNA: TGCGCCAGCAGCTGGGGACAGGGGAATTCACCCCTCCACTTT.

The V gene is TRBV13, the J gene TRBJ1-1; D gene unclear. The CDR3 has 12 residues. CDR1 PRHDT and CDR2 FYEKMQ come from the germline V gene (reference sequence). Trimming pared 1 base from V and 5 bases from J, leaving 5 bases between. CDR3 coding DNA: TGTGCCAGCAGCTTAGACGGGACTGAAGCTTTCTTT. Encoded protein: CASSLDGTEAFF. Combining the CDR3 with reference TRBV13 and TRBJ1-1 gives the whole variable domain AAGVIQSPRHLIKEKRETATLKCYPIPRHDTVYWYQQGPGQDPQFLISFYEKMQSDKGSIPDRFSAQQFSDYHSELNMSSLELGDSALYFCASSLDGTEAFFGQGTRLTVV.

This clonotype has just a few counts. The chain is built from TRBV7-2 and TRBJ2-5; the match to TRBD2 covers 9 bases. J gave up 5 bases and V 10 bases, and 14 bases lay outside the gene matches. Germline CDR1 and CDR2: SGHTA and FQGNSA. The CDR3 is 15 amino acids. CDR3 loop: CATSKPGLATETQYF. The CDR3 DNA is TGTGCCACCTCGAAGCCGGGACTAGCTACGGAGACCCAGTACTTC.

The V call is TRBV7-9, the J call TRBJ1-4; possibly TRBD1 for D (6 bases). The CDR3 has 15 residues. Germline lookup yields CDR1 SEHNR and CDR2 FQNEAQ (reference sequence). V shed 5 bases and J shed 10 bases, with 20 bases lying between them. The CDR3 DNA reads as TGTGCCAGCAGCAAACAGGGACCTCCTCAGGGAAAACTGTTTTTT. The encoded protein is CASSKQGPPQGKLFF.

This clonotype has more than one count but fewer than ten. V usage is TRBV5-1 and J usage is TRBJ2-3; 15 nucleotides match TRBD2. Germline lookup yields CDR1 SGHRS and CDR2 YFSETQ. With V trimmed by 2 bases and J by 1 base, 2 bases remained unmatched. CDR3 length: 17 amino acids. The chain's CDR3 is CASSLGLAGGGTDTQYF. The CDR3 bases are TGCGCCAGCAGCTTAGGACTAGCGGGGGGGGGCACAGATACGCAGTATTTT.

The V call is TRBV13, the J call TRBJ1-1, with 7 bases identical to TRBD1. The CDR3 totals 16 residues. Germline assignment: CDR1 PRHDT and CDR2 FYEKMQ (reference sequence). The V segment lost 2 bases and the J segment 1 base; nucleotides outside the gene matches: 7. The CDR3 reads CASSLPGRQGNTEAFF. DNA for the CDR3: TGTGCCAGCAGCTTACCGGGACGACAGGGGAACACTGAAGCTTTCTTT.

V usage is TRBV6-1 and J usage is TRBJ1-3; tentative D call: TRBD1 (6 bases). V gave up 2 bases and J gave up 3 bases, with 11 bases separating them. Germline V gene lookup returns CDR1 MNHNS and CDR2 SASEGT. The length of the CDR3 is 15 residues. CDR3 amino acids: CASSESGHVGNTIYF. The CDR3 DNA follows: TGTGCCAGCAGTGAATCGGGACATGTTGGAAACACCATATATTTT.

By proportion, this clonotype is medium-sized. This chain connects TRBV19 to TRBJ2-7, with 12 bases that match TRBD1. V was pared by 3 bases and J by 3 bases, with 3 bases of the junction left unmatched. The CDR3 covers 15 residues. Germline CDR1 and CDR2: LNHDA and SQIVND (reference sequence). CDR3 DNA: TGTGCCAGTAGTATTAGGGACAGGGGGCTCTACGAGCAGTACTTC. Translation gives CASSIRDRGLYEQYF.

The chain uses TRBV5-4 and TRBJ2-2; TRBD2 matches 11 bases. The CDR3 covers 15 residues. V shed 5 bases, J shed 5 bases, and the junction held 5 bases outside the gene matches. In germline, CDR1 is SGHNT, CDR2 YYREEE (reference sequence). The CDR3 DNA reads TGTGCCAGCAGTTTACTAGCGGGGGAAACCGGGGAGCTGTTTTTT. Its protein is CASSLLAGETGELFF.

This chain links TRBV6-5 with TRBJ1-5; D is uncertain. Looked up from germline, CDR1 is MNHEY and CDR2 is SVGAGI. The CDR3 length is 14 residues. Trimming stripped 2 bases from V and 11 bases from J, with 16 bases between. The CDR3 bases are TGTGCCAGCAGTTACGCCGGCCCCGTAACTACCCAGCATTTT. This translates into CASSYAGPVTTQHF.

This clonotype was seen only a few times. The chain recombines TRBV5-5 with TRBJ2-5; 10 positions match TRBD2. V dropped 4 bases and J dropped 4; count of bases not matched to a gene: 7. Germline V gene sequence: CDR1 SGHKS, CDR2 YYEKEE (reference sequence). The CDR3 spans 15 residues. The CDR3 reads CASSQTGTSAETQYF. Written as DNA, the CDR3 is TGTGCCAGCAGCCAAACCGGGACTAGCGCAGAGACCCAGTACTTC.

The chain has TRBV12-3 or TRBV12-4 and TRBJ2-3; perhaps TRBD2 as D (5 bases). The CDR3 covers 15 residues. Trimming shortened V by 4 bases and J by 4 bases, and 15 bases separated the two germline ends. CDR3 amino acids: CASSSDSKRADTQYF. The CDR3 DNA reads as TGTGCCAGCAGTTCGGACTCGAAACGGGCAGATACGCAGTATTTT.

The V call is TRBV6-1, the J call TRBJ2-7; 11 bases are shared with TRBD1. The germline V gene encodes CDR1 MNHNS and CDR2 SASEGT. The CDR3 spans 12 residues. After removal of 6 bases from V and 7 bases from J, the junction contained 2 bases not matched to a gene. CDR3 in amino acids: CASRGTGGEQYF. The DNA for the CDR3 is TGTGCCAGCAGAGGGACAGGGGGAGAGCAGTACTTC.

This clonotype was counted only a few times. V usage is TRBV7-9 and J usage is TRBJ2-7, with 8 bases identical to TRBD1. The CDR3 covers 14 residues. Germline CDR1 and CDR2: SEHNR and FQNEAQ (reference sequence). Trimming cost V 10 bases and J 5 bases; bases outside gene matches: 13. CDR3 in DNA: TGTGCCACTAGTCGGGCAGGGGGCATCGACGAGCAGTACTTC. It codes for CATSRAGGIDEQYF.

This clonotype has a handful of counts. The chain couples TRBV6-5 to TRBJ1-2; 8 nucleotides agree with TRBD1. This CDR3 has 17 amino acids. V lost 0 bases and J lost 6; bases outside the gene matches: 12. The germline CDR1 and CDR2 sequences are MNHEY and SVGAGI. CDR3 protein: CASSYSIWQGARDGYTF. The CDR3 region has the DNA TGTGCCAGCAGTTACTCTATTTGGCAGGGGGCTCGTGATGGCTACACCTTC.

CDR3 nucleotide sequence: TGTGCCAGCAAGGGACAGGGTTGCGAGACCCAGTACTTC. This encodes CASKGQGCETQYF. The chain has TRBV6-1 and TRBJ2-5; 9 nucleotides align to TRBD1. The V segment lost 7 bases and the J segment 5 bases; nucleotides outside the gene matches: 5. Germline loops: CDR1 MNHNS, CDR2 SASEGT. This CDR3 has 13 residues.

The V gene is TRBV18, the J gene TRBJ2-1; 9 bases are a match to TRBD1. Germline loops: CDR1 KGHSH, CDR2 LQKENI. The CDR3 extends over 14 amino acids. With V trimmed by 6 bases and J by 6 bases, 6 bases remained unmatched. CDR3 loop: CASSRDRVGNEQFF. The CDR3, as DNA: TGTGCCAGCTCTCGGGACAGGGTCGGCAATGAGCAGTTCTTC.

By frequency in the sample, this clonotype is medium-sized. The chain recombines TRBV19 with TRBJ1-4; 7 nucleotides align to TRBD1. V dropped 3 bases and J dropped 8; count of bases not matched to a gene: 3. Germline V CDR1 and CDR2: LNHDA, SQIVND (reference sequence). This CDR3 is 13 amino acids long. The CDR3 DNA reads as TGTGCCAGTAGTATTAACAGGGGAGAAAAACTGTTTTTT. Its protein product is CASSINRGEKLFF.

The chain recombines TRBV19 with TRBJ1-1; the match to TRBD1 covers 9 bases. The CDR3 has 12 amino acids. The V and J ends lost 6 bases and 12 bases, in that order; junction bases with no gene match: 8. Germline V gives CDR1 LNHDA, CDR2 SQIVND (reference sequence). CDR3 amino acids: CASRFRTGDTFF. CDR3 in DNA: TGTGCCAGTAGATTTCGGACAGGGGATACTTTCTTT.